The 29 T cell receptor beta chains below all came from one sample that was sequenced in a study of cytomegalovirus exposure and HLA in healthy donors. Produced via immunoSEQ multiplex PCR; TCRdb's table is partial and in-frame only. There are some 150,000 clones in the sample; 94% occur only once, and around 1.9% lies in the top ten. Sequenced sample: PBMCs. These receptors were collected from a man aged 18-30 years in good health and CMV-seropositive.

The rearrangement joins TRBV2 to TRBJ2-7; D unclear. Trimming pared 3 bases from V and 4 bases from J, leaving 16 bases between. Germline loops: CDR1 SNHLY, CDR2 FYNNEI. The CDR3 runs 15 residues. The CDR3, as DNA: TGTGCCAGCAGTGAGACCACCCTTAAGAGGTACGAGCAGTACTTC. Translation gives CASSETTLKRYEQYF.

V is TRBV5-5 and J is TRBJ1-1, with TRBD1 as a possible D gene (5 bases). V lost 0 bases and J 3 bases, leaving 18 bases between the germline ends. This CDR3 has 17 residues. Germline CDR1 reads SGHKS; CDR2 reads YYEKEE (reference sequence). The CDR3 here is CASSLGRVGLIDTEAFF. The DNA of the CDR3 is TGTGCCAGCAGCTTGGGCAGGGTCGGGTTAATCGACACTGAAGCTTTCTTT.

The rearrangement joins TRBV7-9 to TRBJ2-5, with a weak D call TRBD2 (5 bases). The V and J ends lost 2 bases and 5 bases respectively, with 12 bases between them. Germline V CDR1 and CDR2: SEHNR, FQNEAQ (reference sequence). The length of the CDR3 is 14 residues. The CDR3 bases are TGTGCCAGCAGCTTATATACTAGGGAGGAGACCCAGTACTTC. It translates to CASSLYTREETQYF.

This chain uses TRBV10-1 with TRBJ2-7, with 11 bases that match TRBD2. The germline V gene encodes CDR1 WNHNN and CDR2 SYGVQD (reference sequence). The V and J ends lost 9 bases and 3 bases, in that order; junction bases with no gene match: 7. The CDR3 extends over 14 amino acids. The CDR3 bases are TGCGCCAGGCCACAGACTAGCGGGAACTACGAGCAGTACTTC. Translating it yields CARPQTSGNYEQYF.

The chain carries TRBV5-5 and TRBJ1-1, with 8 bases identical to TRBD1. CDR3 size: 15 residues. V dropped 3 bases and J dropped 0; count of bases not matched to a gene: 4. Germline loops: CDR1 SGHKS, CDR2 YYEKEE (reference sequence). In DNA form, the CDR3 reads TGTGCCAGCAGCTCCGACAGGGGACTGAACACTGAAGCTTTCTTT. Amino acid sequence: CASSSDRGLNTEAFF.

The chain couples TRBV1 to TRBJ2-7; the table names TRBD2, a call not compared with the DNA. TRBV1 is designated a pseudogene. The CDR3 has 12 amino acids. Here the CDR3 DNA reads TGCACCAGCGGCGGAGGCTCCTACGAGCAGTACTTC. It translates to CTSGGGSYEQYF.

The gene calls are TRBV25-1 and TRBJ2-7; tentatively, D is TRBD1 (5 bases). Germline loops: CDR1 MGHDK, CDR2 SYGVNS. V dropped 5 bases and J dropped 0 bases, with 8 bases sitting between them. CDR3 length: 13 amino acids. The CDR3 here is CASSPRGSYEQYF. The DNA for the CDR3 is TGTGCCAGCAGTCCTAGGGGCTCCTACGAGCAGTACTTC.

This chain links TRBV5-1 with TRBJ2-3; 7 nucleotides line up with TRBD1. The V gene's germline CDR1 is SGHRS and CDR2 YFSETQ. The CDR3 loop spans 17 amino acids. V was clipped by 4 bases and J by 2 bases; unmatched bases: 13. CDR3 in amino acids: CASSLSRDSRSTDTQYF. CDR3 in DNA: TGCGCCAGCAGCCTTTCCAGGGACAGCCGTTCCACAGATACGCAGTATTTT.

CDR3 in amino acids: CASSPQGATNTGELFF. The CDR3 DNA is TGTGCCAGCTCACCCCAGGGGGCTACCAACACCGGGGAGCTGTTTTTT. The rearrangement joins TRBV18 to TRBJ2-2; 8 bases match TRBD1. CDR1 is KGHSH, CDR2 LQKENI, per germline. The length of the CDR3 is 16 residues. Losses at the gene ends were 3 bases for V and 2 bases for J; bases not matched to a gene: 5. The whole variable domain, remainder taken from reference TRBV18 and TRBJ2-2, is NAGVMQNPRHLVRRRGQEARLRCSPMKGHSHVYWYRQLPEEGLKFMVYLQKENIIDESGMPKERFSAEFPKEGPSILRIQQVVRGDSAAYFCASSPQGATNTGELFFGEGSRLTVL.

This clone was detected only once. The chain is built from TRBV21-1 and TRBJ2-7; the table gives TRBD1 as D, unverified against the DNA. TRBV21-1 is annotated as a pseudogene. CDR3 length equals 14 residues. The DNA for the CDR3 is TGTGCCAGCAGCACAGGGCCTCCTTACTACGAGCAGTACTTC. It codes for CASSTGPPYYEQYF.

The CDR3 DNA reads as TGTGCCATCAGTACCGGGACTTTGGAAAAGCAGTACTTC. This encodes CAISTGTLEKQYF. The chain is built from TRBV10-3 and TRBJ2-7, with a weak D call TRBD2 (6 bases). The CDR3 sequence is 13 residues long. Germline V gene lookup returns CDR1 ENHRY and CDR2 SYGVKD. V lost 5 bases and J lost 8, with 16 bases in between.

J is TRBJ2-1 and V is TRBV5-1, with a weak D call TRBD2 (5 bases). CDR1 SGHRS and CDR2 YFSETQ come from the germline V gene. The length of the CDR3 is 17 residues. Trimming shortened V by 2 bases and J by 6 bases, and 21 bases separated the two germline ends. This CDR3 is CASSLRATGSEGNEQFF. DNA for the CDR3: TGCGCCAGCAGCTTACGGGCCACCGGTTCTGAGGGCAATGAGCAGTTCTTC.

This chain uses TRBV4-1 with TRBJ2-7; D is unresolved. The CDR3 loop spans 14 amino acids. Looked up from germline, CDR1 is MGHRA and CDR2 is YSYEKL. V dropped 0 bases and J dropped 4 bases, with 10 bases sitting between them. As DNA, the CDR3 is TGCGCCAGCAGCCAAGACCCCGCGGCATACGAGCAGTACTTC. Its translation: CASSQDPAAYEQYF.

This clone was detected only a few times. The chain links TRBV27 to TRBJ2-7; 9 bases are shared with TRBD1. The CDR3 contains 13 residues. CDR1 is MNHEY, CDR2 SMNVEV, per germline (reference sequence). CDR3 residues: CASVGQGHYEQYF. CDR3 DNA sequence: TGTGCTTCCGTCGGACAGGGGCACTACGAGCAGTACTTC.

The chain links TRBV28 to TRBJ2-7; D might be TRBD1 (6 bases). The V and J ends lost 5 bases and 4 bases respectively, with 12 bases between them. Germline V gene sequence: CDR1 MDHEN, CDR2 SYDVKM. This CDR3 region has 13 residues. The CDR3 reads CASSPTGQYEQYF. CDR3 nucleotide sequence: TGTGCCAGCAGTCCGACAGGACAGTACGAGCAGTACTTC.

This chain joins TRBV5-1 and TRBJ2-1, with 10 nucleotides matching TRBD2. This CDR3 is 15 amino acids long. Germline V CDR1 and CDR2: SGHRS, YFSETQ. Trimming at V came to 5 bases and at J to 8 bases, leaving 10 bases not matched to a gene. In DNA form, the CDR3 reads TGCGCCAGCAGACAAACTAGCGGGGCGTGGGATGAGCAGTTCTTC. This encodes CASRQTSGAWDEQFF.

This chain joins TRBV6-1 and TRBJ1-5, with TRBD1 identical over 7 bases. The CDR3 extends over 17 amino acids. Germline-derived CDR1 and CDR2 are MNHNS and SASEGT. The V segment lost 1 base and the J segment 0 bases; nucleotides outside the gene matches: 6. CDR3: CASSEVNRGISNQPQHF. The CDR3 DNA follows: TGTGCCAGCAGTGAAGTAAACAGGGGTATTAGCAATCAGCCCCAGCATTTT.

The V call is TRBV15, the J call TRBJ2-7, with TRBD2 as a possible D gene (5 bases). Germline lookup yields CDR1 LNHNV and CDR2 YYDKDF (reference sequence). With 0 bases removed from V and 2 bases from J, the gap between germline ends came to 11 bases. The CDR3 extends over 15 amino acids. Here the CDR3 DNA reads TGTGCCACCAGCAGAGAGAGTTACGGGGCCTACGAGCAGTACTTC. It translates to CATSRESYGAYEQYF.

This clone was seen only a few times. The V gene is TRBV2, the J gene TRBJ1-3; D uncertain. The CDR3 length is 15 residues. V gave up 4 bases and J gave up 0 bases, with 10 bases separating them. Germline CDR1 SNHLY, CDR2 FYNNEI. CDR3: CASSGWEFSGNTIYF. CDR3 sequence (DNA): TGTGCCAGCAGTGGGTGGGAGTTCTCTGGAAACACCATATATTTT.

The chain uses TRBV5-1 and TRBJ2-2; 9 nucleotides match TRBD2. Germline V CDR1 and CDR2: SGHRS, YFSETQ. This CDR3 has 17 amino acids. Trimming removed 4 bases from V and 1 base from J; junction bases left unmatched: 8. Here the CDR3 reads CASSNTLAGKNTGELFF. The CDR3 DNA reads TGCGCCAGCAGCAACACCCTAGCGGGAAAGAACACCGGGGAGCTGTTTTTT.

CDR3: CASSQESGRAAGTDTQYF. The DNA for the CDR3 is TGCGCCAGCAGCCAAGAGAGCGGGAGGGCCGCCGGCACAGATACGCAGTATTTT. The chain recombines TRBV4-1 with TRBJ2-3; 10 nucleotides match TRBD2. Trimming removed 0 bases from V and 1 base from J; junction bases left unmatched: 7. Per the germline V gene, CDR1 is MGHRA and CDR2 is YSYEKL. The CDR3 is 18 residues long.

This chain uses TRBV28 with TRBJ2-1, with 9 bases matching TRBD2. The germline V gene has CDR1 MDHEN and CDR2 SYDVKM. CDR3 length equals 15 residues. Trimming removed 7 bases from V and 6 bases from J; junction bases left unmatched: 10. Here the CDR3 DNA reads TGTGCCAGCACCTGGGGGGCGGGAGGGATCAATGAGCAGTTCTTC. It specifies CASTWGAGGINEQFF.

The V gene is TRBV5-1, the J gene TRBJ2-7; the match to TRBD2 covers 9 bases. V shed 1 base, J shed 6 bases, and the junction held 11 bases outside the gene matches. Per the germline V gene, CDR1 is SGHRS and CDR2 is YFSETQ. CDR3 length: 16 residues. The CDR3 here is CASSLQGGRAWTEQYF. The CDR3 nucleotides are TGCGCCAGCAGCTTGCAAGGCGGGAGGGCCTGGACCGAGCAGTACTTC.

The chain joins TRBV28 to TRBJ1-2; D might be TRBD1 (5 bases). The V and J ends lost 5 bases and 4 bases respectively, with 14 bases between them. Germline lookup yields CDR1 MDHEN and CDR2 SYDVKM. CDR3 size: 14 residues. The CDR3 nucleotides are TGTGCCAGCAGTGCAAGACAGTTCGCCTATGGCTACACCTTC. Translating it yields CASSARQFAYGYTF.

The chain carries TRBV27 and TRBJ1-1; D is ambiguous. The V and J ends lost 4 bases and 1 base respectively, with 7 bases between them. Germline V gene sequence: CDR1 MNHEY, CDR2 SMNVEV (reference sequence). The CDR3 length is 13 residues. CDR3 sequence (DNA): TGTGCCAGCAGTTGGTGGAGGAACACTGAAGCTTTCTTT. Its protein product is CASSWWRNTEAFF.

V gene TRBV2 combines with J gene TRBJ2-2; a weak D match, TRBD1 (5 bases). V was trimmed by 4 bases and J by 5 bases, leaving 11 bases between them. This CDR3 comprises 14 residues. Germline lookup yields CDR1 SNHLY and CDR2 FYNNEI. The CDR3 loop is CASSARVGTGELFF. The CDR3 DNA reads TGTGCCAGCAGTGCCAGGGTAGGAACCGGGGAGCTGTTTTTT. Filled out from reference TRBV2 and TRBJ2-2, the complete variable domain reads EPEVTQTPSHQVTQMGQEVILRCVPISNHLYFYWYRQILGQKVEFLVSFYNNEISEKSEIFDDQFSVERPDGSNFTLKIRSTKLEDSAMYFCASSARVGTGELFFGEGSRLTVL.

The genes are TRBV30 and TRBJ2-7; maybe TRBD2 (5 bases). Judging by the DNA end, TRBJ2-1 fits better; the J call may be wrong. Germline values: CDR1 GTSNPN, CDR2 SVGIG (reference sequence). The CDR3 totals 14 residues. DNA of the CDR3: TGTGCCTGGAGTGGATACGACTCGCGGGATGAGCAGTTCTTC. Encoded protein: CAWSGYDSRDEQFF.

The chain combines TRBV2 with TRBJ1-2; TRBD1 matches 9 bases. V gave up 0 bases and J gave up 8 bases; unmatched junction bases: 4. Germline values: CDR1 SNHLY, CDR2 FYNNEI. The CDR3 has 14 amino acids. In nucleotides, the CDR3 is TGTGCCAGCAGTGAAGCCTGGGACAGGGAGGGCTACACCTTC. Translation gives CASSEAWDREGYTF. Complete variable domain (other parts from reference TRBV2 and TRBJ1-2): EPEVTQTPSHQVTQMGQEVILRCVPISNHLYFYWYRQILGQKVEFLVSFYNNEISEKSEIFDDQFSVERPDGSNFTLKIRSTKLEDSAMYFCASSEAWDREGYTFGSGTRLTVV.

The chain carries TRBV6-1 and TRBJ2-7; 7 nucleotides match TRBD1. V shed 5 bases and J 3 bases; nucleotides not matched to a gene: 4. In germline, CDR1 is MNHNS, CDR2 SASEGT. The CDR3 consists of 13 residues. This chain's CDR3 is CASSWTGDYEQYF. In DNA, the CDR3 is TGTGCCAGCAGTTGGACAGGTGACTACGAGCAGTACTTC.